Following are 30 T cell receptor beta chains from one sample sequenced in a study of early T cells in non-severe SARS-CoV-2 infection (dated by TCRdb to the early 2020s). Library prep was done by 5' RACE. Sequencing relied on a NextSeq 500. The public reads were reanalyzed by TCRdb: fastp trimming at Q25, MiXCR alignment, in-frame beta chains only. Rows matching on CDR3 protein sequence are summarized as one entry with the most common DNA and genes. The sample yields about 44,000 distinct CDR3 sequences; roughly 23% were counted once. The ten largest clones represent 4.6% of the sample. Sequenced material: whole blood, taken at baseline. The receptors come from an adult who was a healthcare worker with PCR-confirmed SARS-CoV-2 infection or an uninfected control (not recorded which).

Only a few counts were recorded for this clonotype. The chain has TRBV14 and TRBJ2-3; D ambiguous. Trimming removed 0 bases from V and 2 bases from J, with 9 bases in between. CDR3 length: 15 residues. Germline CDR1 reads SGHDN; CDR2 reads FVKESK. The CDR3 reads CASSQDFPYTDTQYF. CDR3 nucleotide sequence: TGTGCCAGCAGCCAAGATTTTCCCTACACAGATACGCAGTATTTT.

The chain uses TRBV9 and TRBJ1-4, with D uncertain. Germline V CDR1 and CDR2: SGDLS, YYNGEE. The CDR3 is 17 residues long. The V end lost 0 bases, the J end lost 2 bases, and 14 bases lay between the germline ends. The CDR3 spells CASSVDPESPTNEKLFF. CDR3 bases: TGTGCCAGCAGCGTAGATCCAGAGAGTCCGACTAATGAAAAACTGTTTTTT. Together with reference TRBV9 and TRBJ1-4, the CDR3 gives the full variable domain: DSGVTQTPKHLITATGQRVTLRCSPRSGDLSVYWYQQSLDQGLQFLIQYYNGEERAKGNILERFSAQQFPDLHSELNLSSLELGDSALYFCASSVDPESPTNEKLFFGSGTQLSVL.

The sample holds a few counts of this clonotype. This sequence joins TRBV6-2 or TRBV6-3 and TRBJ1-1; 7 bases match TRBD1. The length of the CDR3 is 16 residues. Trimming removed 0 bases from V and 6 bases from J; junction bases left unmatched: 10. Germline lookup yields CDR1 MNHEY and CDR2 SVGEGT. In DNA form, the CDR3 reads TGTGCCAGCAGTTACTCCTACACTCGACAGGGCCCTGAAGCTTTCTTT. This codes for CASSYSYTRQGPEAFF.

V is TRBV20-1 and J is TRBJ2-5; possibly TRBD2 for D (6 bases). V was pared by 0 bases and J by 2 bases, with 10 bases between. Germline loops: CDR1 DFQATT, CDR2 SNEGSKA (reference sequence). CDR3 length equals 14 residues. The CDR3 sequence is CSAREGRTQETQYF. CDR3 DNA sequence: TGCAGTGCTAGAGAAGGGAGGACTCAAGAGACCCAGTACTTC.

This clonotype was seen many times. CDR3 sequence: CASSGRAGYEQYF. The DNA for the CDR3 is TGTGCCAGCAGCGGGAGGGCGGGCTACGAGCAGTACTTC. This rearrangement joins TRBV3-1 to TRBJ2-7; 7 bases align to TRBD2. This CDR3 has 13 amino acids. J lost 3 bases, V lost 5 bases, and 4 bases had no gene match. Germline lookup yields CDR1 LGHDT and CDR2 YNNKEL (reference sequence).

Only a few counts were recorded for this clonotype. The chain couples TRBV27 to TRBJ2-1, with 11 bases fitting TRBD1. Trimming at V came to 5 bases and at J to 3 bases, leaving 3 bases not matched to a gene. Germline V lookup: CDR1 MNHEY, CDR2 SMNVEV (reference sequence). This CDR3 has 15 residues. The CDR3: CASSPGTGGYNEQFF. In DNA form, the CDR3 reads TGTGCCAGCAGTCCCGGGACAGGGGGCTACAATGAGCAGTTCTTC.

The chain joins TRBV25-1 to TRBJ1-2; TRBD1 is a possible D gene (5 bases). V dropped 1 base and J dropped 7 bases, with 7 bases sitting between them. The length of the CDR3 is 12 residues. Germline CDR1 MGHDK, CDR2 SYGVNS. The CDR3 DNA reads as TGTGCCAGCAGTGAATGGGGGTCTGGCTACACCTTC. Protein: CASSEWGSGYTF.

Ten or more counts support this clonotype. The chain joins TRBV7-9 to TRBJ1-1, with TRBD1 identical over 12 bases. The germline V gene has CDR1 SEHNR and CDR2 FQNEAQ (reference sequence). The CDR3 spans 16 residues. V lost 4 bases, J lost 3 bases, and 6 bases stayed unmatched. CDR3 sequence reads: CASSSGTGGYDTEAFF. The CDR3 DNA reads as TGTGCCAGCAGCTCCGGGACAGGGGGCTACGACACTGAAGCTTTCTTT.

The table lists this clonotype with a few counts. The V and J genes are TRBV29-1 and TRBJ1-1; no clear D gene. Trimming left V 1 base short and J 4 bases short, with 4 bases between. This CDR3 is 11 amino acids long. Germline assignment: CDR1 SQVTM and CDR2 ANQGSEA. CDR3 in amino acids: CSVEGFTEAFF. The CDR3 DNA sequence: TGCAGCGTTGAAGGTTTCACTGAAGCTTTCTTT.

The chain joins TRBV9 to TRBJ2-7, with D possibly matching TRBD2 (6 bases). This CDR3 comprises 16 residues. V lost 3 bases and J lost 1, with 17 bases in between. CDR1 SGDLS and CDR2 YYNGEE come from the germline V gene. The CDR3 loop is CASSDPAGTPSYEQYF. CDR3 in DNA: TGTGCCAGCAGCGACCCGGCCGGGACTCCATCCTACGAGCAGTACTTC.

The CDR3 coding sequence is TGTGCCAGCAGTCTAAGGCTCGGACGGGGTCGGACAGATACGCAGTATTTT. This encodes CASSLRLGRGRTDTQYF. This chain uses TRBV6-1 with TRBJ2-3; perhaps TRBD2 as D (5 bases). This CDR3 contains 17 residues. Germline CDR1 reads MNHNS; CDR2 reads SASEGT. V lost 5 bases and J 3 bases, leaving 21 bases between the germline ends.

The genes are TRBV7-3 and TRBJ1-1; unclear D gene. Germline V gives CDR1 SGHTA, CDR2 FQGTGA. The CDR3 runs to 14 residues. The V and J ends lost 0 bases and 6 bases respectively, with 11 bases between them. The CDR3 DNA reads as TGTGCCAGCAGCTTAACGGGCAGGCAGGCTGAAGCTTTCTTT. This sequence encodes CASSLTGRQAEAFF.

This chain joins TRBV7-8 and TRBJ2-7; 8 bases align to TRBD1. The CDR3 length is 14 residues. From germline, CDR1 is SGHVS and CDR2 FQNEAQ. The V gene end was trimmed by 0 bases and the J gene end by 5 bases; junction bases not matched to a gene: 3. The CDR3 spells CASSLARGLHEQYF. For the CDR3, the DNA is TGTGCCAGCAGCTTAGCCAGGGGGCTGCACGAGCAGTACTTC.

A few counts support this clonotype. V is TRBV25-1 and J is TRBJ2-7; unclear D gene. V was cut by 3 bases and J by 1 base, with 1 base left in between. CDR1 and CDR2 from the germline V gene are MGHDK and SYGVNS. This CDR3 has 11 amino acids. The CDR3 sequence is CASSESYEQYF. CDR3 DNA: TGTGCCAGCAGTGAGTCCTACGAGCAGTACTTC.

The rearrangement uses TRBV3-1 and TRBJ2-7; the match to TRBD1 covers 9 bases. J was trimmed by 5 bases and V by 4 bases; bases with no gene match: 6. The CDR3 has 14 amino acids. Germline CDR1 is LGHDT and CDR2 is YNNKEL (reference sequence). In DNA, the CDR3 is TGTGCCAGCAGCCCGGGGACAGGGCGCCACGAGCAGTACTTC. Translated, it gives CASSPGTGRHEQYF.

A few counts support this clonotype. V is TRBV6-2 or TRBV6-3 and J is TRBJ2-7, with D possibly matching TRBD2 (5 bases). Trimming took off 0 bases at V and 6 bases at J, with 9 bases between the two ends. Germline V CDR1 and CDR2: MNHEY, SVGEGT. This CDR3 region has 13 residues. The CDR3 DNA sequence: TGTGCCAGCAGTTACTCGAGGGTCGGCGAGCAGTACTTC. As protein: CASSYSRVGEQYF.

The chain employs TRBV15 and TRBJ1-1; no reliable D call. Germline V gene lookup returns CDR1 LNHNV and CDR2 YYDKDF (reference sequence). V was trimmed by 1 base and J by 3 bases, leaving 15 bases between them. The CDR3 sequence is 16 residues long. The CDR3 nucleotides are TGTGCCACCAGCAGAGTCACGGCCATGAAAGACACTGAAGCTTTCTTT. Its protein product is CATSRVTAMKDTEAFF.

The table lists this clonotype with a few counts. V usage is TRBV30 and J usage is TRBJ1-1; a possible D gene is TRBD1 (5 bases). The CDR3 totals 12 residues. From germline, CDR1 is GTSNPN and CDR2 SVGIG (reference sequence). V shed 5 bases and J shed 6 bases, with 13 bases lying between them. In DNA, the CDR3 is TGTGCCTGGTCCCAGGGTAGGGCTGAAGCTTTCTTT. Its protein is CAWSQGRAEAFF.

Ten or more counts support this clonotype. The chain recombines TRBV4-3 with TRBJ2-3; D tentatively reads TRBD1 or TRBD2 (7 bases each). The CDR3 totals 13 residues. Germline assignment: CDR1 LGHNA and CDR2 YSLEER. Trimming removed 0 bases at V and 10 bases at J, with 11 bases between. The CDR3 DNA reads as TGCGCCAGCAGCCAAGAACAGGGGAGGGCGCAGTATTTT. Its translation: CASSQEQGRAQYF.

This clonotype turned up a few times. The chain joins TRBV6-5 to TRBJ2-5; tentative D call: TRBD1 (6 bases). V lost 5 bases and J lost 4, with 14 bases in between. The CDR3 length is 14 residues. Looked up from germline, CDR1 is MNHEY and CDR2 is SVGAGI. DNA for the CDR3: TGTGCCAGCAGTGCTCAACAGGGTGGAGAGACCCAGTACTTC. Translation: CASSAQQGGETQYF.

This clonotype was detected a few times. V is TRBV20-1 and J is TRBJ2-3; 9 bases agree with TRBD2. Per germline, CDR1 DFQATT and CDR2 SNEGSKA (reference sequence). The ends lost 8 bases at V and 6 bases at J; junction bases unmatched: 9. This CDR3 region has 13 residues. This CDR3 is CSSSGGPRDTQYF. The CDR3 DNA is TGCAGTAGTAGCGGGGGTCCCCGGGATACGCAGTATTTT.

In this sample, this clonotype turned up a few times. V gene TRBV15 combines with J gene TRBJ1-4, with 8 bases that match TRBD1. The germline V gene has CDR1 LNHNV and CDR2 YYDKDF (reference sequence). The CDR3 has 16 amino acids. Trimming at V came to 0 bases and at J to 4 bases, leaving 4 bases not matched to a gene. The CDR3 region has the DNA TGTGCCACCAGCAGAGATGGAGGACAGGGTAATGAAAAACTGTTTTTT. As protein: CATSRDGGQGNEKLFF. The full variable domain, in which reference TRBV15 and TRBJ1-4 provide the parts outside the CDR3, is DAMVIQNPRYQVTQFGKPVTLSCSQTLNHNVMYWYQQKSSQAPKLLFHYYDKDFNNEADTPDNFQSRRPNTSFCFLDIRSPGLGDTAMYLCATSRDGGQGNEKLFFGSGTQLSVL.

The CDR3 region is CASSQDMSTDTQYF. As DNA, the CDR3 is TGCGCCAGCAGCCAAGATATGTCCACAGATACGCAGTATTTT. The chain recombines TRBV4-1 with TRBJ2-3, with D unresolved. This CDR3 region has 14 residues. Between the trimmed V and J ends, which lost 0 bases and 2 bases, there was a span of 6 bases. Germline values: CDR1 MGHRA, CDR2 YSYEKL.

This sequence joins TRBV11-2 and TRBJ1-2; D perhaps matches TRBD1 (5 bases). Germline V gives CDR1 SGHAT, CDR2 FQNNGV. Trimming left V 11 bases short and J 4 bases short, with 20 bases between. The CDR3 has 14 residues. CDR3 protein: CASTPPGGGYGYTF. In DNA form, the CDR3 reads TGTGCCTCTACCCCCCCCGGGGGTGGCTATGGCTACACCTTC.

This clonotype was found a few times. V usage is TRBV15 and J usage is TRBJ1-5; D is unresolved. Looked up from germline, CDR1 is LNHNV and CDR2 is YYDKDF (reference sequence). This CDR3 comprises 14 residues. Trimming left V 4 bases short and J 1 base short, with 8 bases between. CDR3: CATSKGQSNQPQHF. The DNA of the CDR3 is TGTGCCACCAGCAAGGGTCAGAGCAATCAGCCCCAGCATTTT.

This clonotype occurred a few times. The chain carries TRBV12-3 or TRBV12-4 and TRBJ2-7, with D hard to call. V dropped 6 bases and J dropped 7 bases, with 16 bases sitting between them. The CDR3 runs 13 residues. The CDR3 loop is CASSPGRSWEQYF. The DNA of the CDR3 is TGTGCCAGCAGCCCAGGTCGCAGTTGGGAGCAGTACTTC.

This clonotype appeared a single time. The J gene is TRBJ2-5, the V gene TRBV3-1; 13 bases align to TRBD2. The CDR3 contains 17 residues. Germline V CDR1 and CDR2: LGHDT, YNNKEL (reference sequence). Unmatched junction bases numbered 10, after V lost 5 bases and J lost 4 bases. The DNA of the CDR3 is TGTGCCAGCAGCAGAGGACTAGCGGGGGCCCCAGCAGAGACCCAGTACTTC. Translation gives CASSRGLAGAPAETQYF.

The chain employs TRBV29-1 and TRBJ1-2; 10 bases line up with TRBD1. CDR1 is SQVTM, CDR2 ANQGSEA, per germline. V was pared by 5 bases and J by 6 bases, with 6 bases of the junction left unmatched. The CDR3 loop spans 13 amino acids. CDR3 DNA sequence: TGCAGCGTTCAGACAGGGGGCAAACATGGCTACACCTTC. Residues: CSVQTGGKHGYTF. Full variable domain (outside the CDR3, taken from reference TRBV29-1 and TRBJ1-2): SAVISQKPSRDICQRGTSLTIQCQVDSQVTMMFWYRQQPGQSLTLIATANQGSEATYESGFVIDKFPISRPNLTFSTLTVSNMSPEDSSIYLCSVQTGGKHGYTFGSGTRLTVV.

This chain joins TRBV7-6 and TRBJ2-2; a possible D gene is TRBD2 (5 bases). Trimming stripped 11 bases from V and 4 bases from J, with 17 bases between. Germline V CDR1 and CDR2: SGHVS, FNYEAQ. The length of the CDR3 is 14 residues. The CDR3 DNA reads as TGTGCCTCAGAGGACTGGCGAGGCACCGGGGAGCTGTTTTTT. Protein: CASEDWRGTGELFF.

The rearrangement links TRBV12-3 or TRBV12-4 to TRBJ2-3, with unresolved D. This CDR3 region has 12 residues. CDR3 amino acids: CATGPTTDTQYF. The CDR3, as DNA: TGTGCAACCGGACCGACCACAGATACGCAGTATTTT.